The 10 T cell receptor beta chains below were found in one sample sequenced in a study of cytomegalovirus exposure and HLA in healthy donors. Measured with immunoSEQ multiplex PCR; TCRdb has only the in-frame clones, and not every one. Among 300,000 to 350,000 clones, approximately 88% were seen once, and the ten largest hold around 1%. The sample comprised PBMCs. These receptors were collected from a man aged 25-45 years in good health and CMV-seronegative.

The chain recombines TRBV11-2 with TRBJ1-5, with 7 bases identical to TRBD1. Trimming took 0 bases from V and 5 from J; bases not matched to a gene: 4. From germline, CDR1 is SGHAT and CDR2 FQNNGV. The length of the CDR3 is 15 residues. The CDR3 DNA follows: TGTGCCAGCAGCTTAGATAGGACAGGTCATCAGCCCCAGCATTTT. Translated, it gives CASSLDRTGHQPQHF.

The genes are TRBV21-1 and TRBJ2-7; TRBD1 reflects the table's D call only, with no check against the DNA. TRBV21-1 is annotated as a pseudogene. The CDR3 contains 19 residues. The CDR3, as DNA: TGTGCCAGCAGCAAAGGACTGGCAGTCCCCGTCCAGGGAAACTACGAGCAGTACTTC. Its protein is CASSKGLAVPVQGNYEQYF.

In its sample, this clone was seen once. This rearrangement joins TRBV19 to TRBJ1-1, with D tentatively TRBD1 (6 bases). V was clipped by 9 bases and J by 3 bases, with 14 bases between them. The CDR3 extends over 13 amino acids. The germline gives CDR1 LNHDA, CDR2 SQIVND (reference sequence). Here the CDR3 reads CASRYREYTEAFF. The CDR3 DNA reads TGTGCCAGCAGATACAGGGAATACACTGAAGCTTTCTTT.

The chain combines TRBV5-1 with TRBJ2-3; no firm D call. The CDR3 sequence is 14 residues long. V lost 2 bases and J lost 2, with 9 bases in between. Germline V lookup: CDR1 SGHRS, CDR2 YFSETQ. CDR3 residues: CASSFRRNTDTQYF. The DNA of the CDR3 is TGCGCCAGCAGCTTCCGCAGAAACACAGATACGCAGTATTTT.

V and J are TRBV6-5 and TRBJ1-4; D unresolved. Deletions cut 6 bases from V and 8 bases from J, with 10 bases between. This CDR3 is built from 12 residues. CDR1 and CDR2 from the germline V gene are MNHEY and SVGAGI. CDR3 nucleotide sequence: TGTGCCAGCAGGTCCCTCGGGGAAAAACTGTTTTTT. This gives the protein CASRSLGEKLFF.

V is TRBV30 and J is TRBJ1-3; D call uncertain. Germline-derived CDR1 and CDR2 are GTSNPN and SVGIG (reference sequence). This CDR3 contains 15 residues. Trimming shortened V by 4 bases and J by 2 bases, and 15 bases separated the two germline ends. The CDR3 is CAWTRREVTGNTIYF. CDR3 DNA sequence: TGTGCCTGGACCCGGCGGGAAGTCACTGGAAACACCATATATTTT.

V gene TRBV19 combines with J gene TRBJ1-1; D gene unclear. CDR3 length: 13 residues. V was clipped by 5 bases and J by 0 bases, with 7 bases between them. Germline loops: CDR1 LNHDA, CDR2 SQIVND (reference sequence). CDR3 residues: CASSRGVNTEAFF. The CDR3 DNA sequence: TGTGCCAGTAGTCGCGGGGTGAACACTGAAGCTTTCTTT.

The CDR3 reads CASSYSLQGAAEQYF. In DNA, the CDR3 is TGTGCCAGCAGTTACTCTTTACAGGGGGCGGCCGAGCAGTACTTC. This chain links TRBV6-6 with TRBJ2-7; 9 bases are a match to TRBD1. Germline trimming cut 0 bases from V and 6 bases from J; bases unmatched to any gene: 6. The CDR3 consists of 15 residues. Germline loops: CDR1 MNHNY, CDR2 SVGAGI (reference sequence).

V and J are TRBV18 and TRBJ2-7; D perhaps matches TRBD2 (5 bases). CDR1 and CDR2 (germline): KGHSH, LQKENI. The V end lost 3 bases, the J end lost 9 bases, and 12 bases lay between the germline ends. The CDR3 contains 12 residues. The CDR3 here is CASSPGLLGQYF. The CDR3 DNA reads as TGTGCCAGCTCACCCGGACTCCTGGGGCAGTACTTC.

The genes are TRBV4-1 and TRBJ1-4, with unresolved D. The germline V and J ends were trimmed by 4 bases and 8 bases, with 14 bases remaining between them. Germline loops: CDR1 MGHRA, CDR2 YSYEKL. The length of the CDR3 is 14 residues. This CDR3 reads CASSRPIAGEKLFF. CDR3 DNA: TGCGCCAGCAGCCGTCCCATTGCGGGGGAAAAACTGTTTTTT.